This is a list of T cell receptor beta chains from one sample in a study of regulatory T cells in long-lasting Graves disease. TCRdb re-called the multiplex PCR reads through MiXCR, storing one row per CDR3 protein. The sample lists over 450,000 distinct CDR3 sequences, about 12% occurring once. The sample was also linked to a second study, of T cells in Graves' hyperthyroidism and ophthalmopathy.

The sequenced sample was peripheral blood mononuclear cells (PBMCs), obtained at new diagnosis, from a patient treated with antithyroid drugs. The receptors originated from a woman aged 25-40 years with Graves disease. Both conserved end residues are trimmed from each CDR3.

TRBV20-1,TRBJ2-3,SASGRADTQY
TRBV24-1,TRBJ1-5,ATSESQGGGNQPQH
TRBV11-2,TRBJ2-3,ASSPTGGPDTQY
TRBV28,TRBJ2-1,ASSLTSGLAGGPRNEQF
TRBV4-2,TRBJ2-3,ASSLSGRSDTQY
TRBV6-9,TRBJ1-1,ASSYELTGAEAF
TRBV19,TRBJ2-2,ASAGLVGTGELF
TRBV11-2,TRBJ1-2,ASSSLNYGYT
TRBV2,TRBJ1-5,ASRIETGGTQPQH
TRBV7-2,TRBJ2-2,ASSLATAWLSGELF
TRBV20-1,TRBJ2-7,SARGDPTSPYEQY
TRBV5-8,TRBJ2-3,ASSLGYSDTQY
TRBV11-3,TRBJ2-3,ASSSRGITDTQY
TRBV20-1,TRBJ2-5,SARKRQGWETQY
TRBV2,TRBJ2-7,ASSLDRMVGQQY
TRBV29-1,TRBJ1-1,SVLAGFLNTEAF
TRBV20-1,TRBJ2-5,SARVDPNQETQY
TRBV12-3/TRBV12-4,TRBJ2-5,ASRSPEETQY
TRBV20-1,TRBJ2-7,SARALAGASHEQY
TRBV7-9,TRBJ1-1,ASRRRQGATPNTEAF
TRBV4-3,TRBJ1-6,ASSQDWVQSSYNSPLH
TRBV6-2/TRBV6-3,TRBJ2-3,ASSPGQVYTDTQY
TRBV9,TRBJ2-1,ASSVVAGSNEQF
TRBV6-2/TRBV6-3,TRBJ1-2,ASSSYPRGRANYGYT